These T cell receptor beta chains were read from a single sample in a study of blood T cells in healthy people across ages. Each CDR3 protein gets one entry after TCRdb re-called the 5' RACE reads with MiXCR. Of 1.5 million to 2 million distinct CDR3 sequences listed, roughly a third are singletons. The sequenced sample consisted of blood. The receptors stem from a woman in her 30s in good health. Each CDR3 is given with its conserved first and last residue. D genes are given only for firm matches. Only part of the rows carry a size: once, few, many, or a class if the clone is expanded.

TRBV6-1,TRBJ2-1,TRBD2,NA,TGTGCCAGCAGTGAAGCGCGGAGCGGGAGCAATGAGCAGTTCTTC,CASSEARSGSNEQFF
TRBV4-1,TRBJ1-2,TRBD1,NA,TGCGCCAGCAGCCTCCACCGGGACAGAATTAACTATGGCTACACCTTC,CASSLHRDRINYGYTF
TRBV9,TRBJ1-1,NA,NA,TGTGCCAGCAGCGTAGAAAGTTCTTTGAACACTGAAGCTTTCTTT,CASSVESSLNTEAFF
TRBV12-3/TRBV12-4,TRBJ2-7,TRBD2,NA,TGTGCCAGCAGGCGGACCGGGACTAGTTCCTCCGAGCAGTACTTC,CASRRTGTSSSEQYF
TRBV5-1,TRBJ2-1,TRBD2,NA,TGCGCCAGCAGCCGGACTAGCGGAGTCGATGAGCAGTTCTTC,CASSRTSGVDEQFF
TRBV7-9,TRBJ2-5,TRBD2,NA,TGTGCCAGCAGCTACCCGACTAGCGTAGAGACCCAGTACTTC,CASSYPTSVETQYF
TRBV6-4,TRBJ2-3,TRBD2,few,TGTGCCAGCAGTGAGCGGGAGAGGACAGATACGCAGTATTTT,CASSERERTDTQYF
TRBV10-2,TRBJ2-1,TRBD2,NA,TGCGCCAGCAGTGAGAGCGGGAGGGCCAGTGAGCAGTTTTTC,CASSESGRASEQFF
TRBV12-3/TRBV12-4,TRBJ2-1,TRBD2,few,TGTGCCAGCACTTTAATAAGCGGGAGGGCCGGGAATGAGCAGTTCTTC,CASTLISGRAGNEQFF
TRBV20-1,TRBJ2-3,TRBD2,NA,TGCAGTGCTCGAAGTCCCGGGACTAGCGGTTTGGGAGATACGCAGTATTTT,CSARSPGTSGLGDTQYF